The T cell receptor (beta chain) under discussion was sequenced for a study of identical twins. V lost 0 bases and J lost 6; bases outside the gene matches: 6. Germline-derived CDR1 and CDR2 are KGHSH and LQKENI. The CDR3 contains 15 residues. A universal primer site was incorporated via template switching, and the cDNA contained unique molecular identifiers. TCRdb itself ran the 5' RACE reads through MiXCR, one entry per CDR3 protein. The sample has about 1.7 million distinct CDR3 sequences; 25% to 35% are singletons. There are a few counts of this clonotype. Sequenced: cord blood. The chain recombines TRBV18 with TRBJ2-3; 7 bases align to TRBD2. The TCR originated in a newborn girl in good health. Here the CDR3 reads CASSPPGLRLDTQYF. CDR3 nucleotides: TGTGCCAGCTCACCACCGGGACTACGATTGGATACGCAGTATTTT.